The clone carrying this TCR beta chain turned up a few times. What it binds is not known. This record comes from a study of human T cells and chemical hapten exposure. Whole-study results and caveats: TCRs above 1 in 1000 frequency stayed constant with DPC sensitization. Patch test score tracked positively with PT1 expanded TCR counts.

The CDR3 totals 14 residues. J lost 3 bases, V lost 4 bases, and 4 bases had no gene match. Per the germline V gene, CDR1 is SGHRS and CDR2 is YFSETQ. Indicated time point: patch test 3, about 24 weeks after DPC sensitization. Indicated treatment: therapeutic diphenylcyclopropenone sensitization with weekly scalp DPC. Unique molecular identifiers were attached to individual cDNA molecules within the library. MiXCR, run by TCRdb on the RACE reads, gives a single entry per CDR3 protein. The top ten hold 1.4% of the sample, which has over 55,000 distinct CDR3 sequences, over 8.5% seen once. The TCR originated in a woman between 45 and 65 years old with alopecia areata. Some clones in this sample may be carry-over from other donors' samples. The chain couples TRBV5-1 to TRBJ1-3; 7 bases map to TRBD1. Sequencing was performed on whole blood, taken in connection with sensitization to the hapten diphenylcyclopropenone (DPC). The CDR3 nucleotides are TGCGCCAGCAGCATACAGGGGATTGGAAACACCATATATTTT. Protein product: CASSIQGIGNTIYF.